The 23 T cell receptor beta chains listed next were all sequenced from one sample in a study of T cell responses to AZD1222 COVID-19 vaccine. Using immunoSEQ multiplex PCR, the repertoire was profiled, and TCRdb retains in-frame clones only, with some absent. This table has around 140,000 clones, around 91% appearing once. Material: peripheral blood, obtained 28 days after the second AZD1222 dose. The receptors originated from an adult who received the AZD1222 COVID-19 vaccine.

The chain is built from TRBV6-5 and TRBJ2-5; possibly TRBD2 for D (5 bases). V lost 9 bases to trimming and J lost 2 bases, with 10 bases between them. CDR1 and CDR2 (germline): MNHEY, SVGAGI. The CDR3 totals 12 residues. CDR3 amino acids: CASWTGQETQYF. DNA of the CDR3: TGTGCCAGTTGGACGGGACAAGAGACCCAGTACTTC.

The sample holds one count of this clone. CDR3 bases: TGCGCCAGCAGCTTCAATTCCCAGGGCTACGAGCAGTACTTC. Translation gives CASSFNSQGYEQYF. This chain joins TRBV5-1 and TRBJ2-7; TRBD1 is a possible D gene (5 bases). The CDR3 covers 14 residues. V dropped 2 bases and J dropped 3 bases, with 12 bases sitting between them. Germline loops: CDR1 SGHRS, CDR2 YFSETQ.

This chain connects TRBV5-5 to TRBJ1-4; the D is unclear. Per the germline V gene, CDR1 is SGHKS and CDR2 is YYEKEE (reference sequence). The ends were cut back, 2 bases at V and 8 bases at J, with 10 bases in the middle. CDR3 length: 13 residues. CDR3 in DNA: TGTGCCAGCAGCTTATTAGGTATCGAAAAACTGTTTTTT. It encodes CASSLLGIEKLFF.

The chain carries TRBV7-9 and TRBJ2-1, with a tentative D call TRBD2 (6 bases). There are 13 residues in the CDR3. Deletions cut 2 bases from V and 14 bases from J, with 16 bases between. Germline assignment: CDR1 SEHNR and CDR2 FQNEAQ (reference sequence). This CDR3 reads CASSLSWEEGKFF. CDR3 nucleotides: TGTGCCAGCAGCTTAAGTTGGGAGGAGGGAAAGTTCTTC.

This clone turned up a few times. The chain employs TRBV28 and TRBJ1-3, with 9 bases matching TRBD1. The junction had 6 bases not matched to a gene; V was cut back by 5 bases and J by 4 bases. Per the germline V gene, CDR1 is MDHEN and CDR2 is SYDVKM. This CDR3 is 15 amino acids long. The chain's CDR3 is CASSAPGTGGNTIYF. CDR3 nucleotides: TGTGCCAGCAGTGCCCCCGGGACAGGGGGAAACACCATATATTTT.

The chain links TRBV6-2 or TRBV6-3 to TRBJ1-2; 8 positions match TRBD1. This CDR3 has 12 residues. V dropped 5 bases and J dropped 12; count of bases not matched to a gene: 8. Germline V lookup: CDR1 MNHEY, CDR2 SVGEGT. DNA of the CDR3: TGTGCCAGCAGTCAGACGACAGGGGCGGACACCTTC. Its protein product is CASSQTTGADTF.

A single count supports this clone. V gene TRBV21-1 combines with J gene TRBJ1-5; TRBD1 is the table's D call, not checked against the DNA. TRBV21-1 is a pseudogene. The CDR3 length is 17 residues. The CDR3 protein is CASSEQNGRDGNQPQHF. Here the CDR3 DNA reads TGTGCCAGCAGCGAACAGAACGGTCGCGATGGCAATCAGCCCCAGCATTTT.

The chain recombines TRBV27 with TRBJ2-7, with D possibly TRBD2 on 6 matching bases. Germline V gene sequence: CDR1 MNHEY, CDR2 SMNVEV (reference sequence). Between the trimmed V and J ends, which lost 7 bases and 3 bases, there was a span of 22 bases. The CDR3 has 16 amino acids. The CDR3 region is CASTPQWGGSNYEQYF. The CDR3 coding sequence is TGTGCCAGCACCCCTCAGTGGGGAGGCTCAAACTACGAGCAGTACTTC.

The rearrangement uses TRBV4-1 and TRBJ2-1; 13 nucleotides line up with TRBD2. Germline V gene sequence: CDR1 MGHRA, CDR2 YSYEKL. The CDR3 extends over 14 amino acids. The V segment lost 1 base and the J segment 12 bases; nucleotides outside the gene matches: 3. CDR3: CASSQGGLAGSQFF. The CDR3 DNA follows: TGCGCCAGCAGCCAAGGGGGACTAGCGGGATCGCAGTTCTTC.

The V gene is TRBV6-2 or TRBV6-3, the J gene TRBJ2-7; D is ambiguous. V was shortened by 4 bases and J by 5 bases, with 6 bases between the two germline ends. The germline V gene has CDR1 MNHEY and CDR2 SVGEGT. The CDR3 runs 11 residues. CDR3 loop: CASSSLHEQYV. The CDR3, as DNA: TGTGCCAGCAGTTCTCTCCACGAGCAGTACGTC.

The chain joins TRBV5-4 to TRBJ2-5; 11 bases line up with TRBD1. Germline V CDR1 and CDR2: SGHNT, YYREEE (reference sequence). The CDR3 covers 16 residues. The ends lost 4 bases at V and 1 base at J; junction bases unmatched: 6. CDR3 in DNA: TGTGCCAGCAGCATAGGGACAGGGGGTAGCCAAGAGACCCAGTACTTC. This encodes CASSIGTGGSQETQYF. The variable domain in full, completed from reference TRBV5-4 and TRBJ2-5, reads ETGVTQSPTHLIKTRGQQVTLRCSSQSGHNTVSWYQQALGQGPQFIFQYYREEENGRGNFPPRFSGLQFPNYSSELNVNALELDDSALYLCASSIGTGGSQETQYFGPGTRLLVL.

V gene TRBV5-1 combines with J gene TRBJ2-2; D possibly corresponds to TRBD2 (7 bases). Trimming removed 4 bases from V and 6 bases from J, with 16 bases in between. This CDR3 is built from 15 residues. Germline CDR1 and CDR2: SGHRS and YFSETQ. The CDR3 spells CASSTGSGGAGELFF. CDR3 bases: TGCGCCAGCAGCACCGGATCGGGGGGCGCCGGGGAGCTGTTTTTT.

This chain connects TRBV5-5 to TRBJ2-2; 11 nucleotides align to TRBD1. Trimming took 3 bases from V and 5 from J; bases not matched to a gene: 9. This CDR3 spans 17 amino acids. CDR1 is SGHKS, CDR2 YYEKEE, per germline (reference sequence). CDR3 loop: CASSWGQDRGPTGELFF. The DNA of the CDR3 is TGTGCCAGCAGCTGGGGTCAGGACAGGGGGCCGACCGGGGAGCTGTTTTTT. Using reference TRBV5-5 and TRBJ2-2 for the parts outside the CDR3, the full variable domain is DAGVTQSPTHLIKTRGQQVTLRCSPISGHKSVSWYQQVLGQGPQFIFQYYEKEERGRGNFPDRFSARQFPNYSSELNVNALLLGDSALYLCASSWGQDRGPTGELFFGEGSRLTVL.

The chain combines TRBV5-1 with TRBJ2-6; tentatively, D is TRBD1 (5 bases). Deletions cut 2 bases from V and 2 bases from J, with 5 bases between. The germline CDR1 and CDR2 sequences are SGHRS and YFSETQ. The length of the CDR3 is 14 residues. The CDR3 region is CASSLGAGANVLTF. CDR3 coding DNA: TGCGCCAGCAGCTTAGGGGCTGGGGCCAACGTCCTGACTTTC.

This chain connects TRBV6-2 or TRBV6-3 to TRBJ2-3; no clear D gene. This CDR3 spans 15 amino acids. The V end lost 0 bases, the J end lost 0 bases, and 7 bases lay between the germline ends. Germline V gives CDR1 MNHEY, CDR2 SVGEGT. CDR3 sequence reads: CASSYSTESTDTQYF. In DNA, the CDR3 is TGTGCCAGCAGTTACTCTACTGAAAGCACAGATACGCAGTATTTT.

The sample holds one count of this clone. CDR3 region: CASSSGQQNTEAFF. DNA for the CDR3: TGTGCCAGCAGCTCGGGACAGCAGAACACTGAAGCTTTCTTT. This chain joins TRBV13 and TRBJ1-1; 7 bases fit TRBD1. Germline CDR1 is PRHDT and CDR2 is FYEKMQ (reference sequence). The CDR3 extends over 14 amino acids. J was trimmed by 1 base and V by 4 bases; bases with no gene match: 3.

The V gene is TRBV11-2, the J gene TRBJ2-1; D perhaps matches TRBD2 (6 bases). Per the germline V gene, CDR1 is SGHAT and CDR2 is FQNNGV. Trimming removed 3 bases from V and 4 bases from J, with 10 bases in between. This CDR3 comprises 14 residues. DNA of the CDR3: TGTGCCAGCAGCTTGGGAGGATATTACAATGAGCAGTTCTTC. Translation gives CASSLGGYYNEQFF. The full variable domain, its missing parts supplied by reference TRBV11-2 and TRBJ2-1, is EAGVAQSPRYKIIEKRQSVAFWCNPISGHATLYWYQQILGQGPKLLIQFQNNGVVDDSQLPKDRFSAERLKGVDSTLKIQPAKLEDSAVYLCASSLGGYYNEQFFGPGTRLTVL.

J is TRBJ1-2 and V is TRBV4-3; D is ambiguous. The V end lost 3 bases, the J end lost 6 bases, and 11 bases lay between the germline ends. This CDR3 contains 13 residues. Germline V CDR1 and CDR2: LGHNA, YSLEER. CDR3 protein: CASSQARRDGYTF. In nucleotides, the CDR3 is TGCGCCAGCAGCCAGGCGAGGCGGGATGGCTACACCTTC.

About this clone itself: Distinct nucleotide sequences in the sample also encode this CDR3. The chain couples TRBV7-9 to TRBJ1-4; TRBD1 is a possible D gene (5 bases). This CDR3 has 14 amino acids. In germline, CDR1 is SEHNR, CDR2 FQNEAQ (reference sequence). V was clipped by 5 bases and J by 4 bases, with 11 bases between them. The chain's CDR3 is CASSEGHVNEKLFF. The CDR3 DNA follows: TGTGCCAGCAGCGAAGGACATGTTAATGAAAAACTGTTTTTT.

This clone has only one observation. The rearrangement links TRBV29-1 to TRBJ1-2; D gene uncertain. From germline, CDR1 is SQVTM and CDR2 ANQGSEA. CDR3 size: 14 residues. The V and J ends lost 1 base and 1 base respectively, with 10 bases between them. CDR3 in DNA: TGCAGCGTTGAAGCCACTACAGATAACTATGGCTACACCTTC. This sequence encodes CSVEATTDNYGYTF. Drawing the rest from reference TRBV29-1 and TRBJ1-2, the complete variable domain is SAVISQKPSRDICQRGTSLTIQCQVDSQVTMMFWYRQQPGQSLTLIATANQGSEATYESGFVIDKFPISRPNLTFSTLTVSNMSPEDSSIYLCSVEATTDNYGYTFGSGTRLTVV.

The rearrangement joins TRBV29-1 to TRBJ1-2; TRBD1 aligns across 9 bases. Looked up from germline, CDR1 is SQVTM and CDR2 is ANQGSEA. J was trimmed by 4 bases and V by 7 bases; bases with no gene match: 7. This CDR3 is 13 amino acids long. This CDR3 reads CSAETGGAYGYTF. As DNA, the CDR3 is TGCAGCGCGGAAACAGGGGGCGCCTATGGCTACACCTTC.

In DNA form, the CDR3 reads TGTGCCAGCAGTCCGGGTCCCAACTATGGCTACACCTTC. Translation gives CASSPGPNYGYTF. The rearrangement joins TRBV6-6 to TRBJ1-2, with D unresolved. The CDR3 consists of 13 residues. Germline V gene sequence: CDR1 MNHNY, CDR2 SVGAGI (reference sequence). Deletions cut 5 bases from V and 2 bases from J, with 9 bases between.

The chain joins TRBV19 to TRBJ2-2; D gene uncertain. The germline V gene encodes CDR1 LNHDA and CDR2 SQIVND (reference sequence). V lost 5 bases to trimming and J lost 7 bases, with 20 bases between them. This CDR3 spans 16 amino acids. CDR3 in amino acids: CASSSRTARMNGELFF. For the CDR3, the DNA is TGTGCCAGTAGTTCGAGGACGGCCAGGATGAACGGGGAGCTGTTTTTT. Supplemented by reference TRBV19 and TRBJ2-2, the full variable domain reads DGGITQSPKYLFRKEGQNVTLSCEQNLNHDAMYWYRQDPGQGLRLIYYSQIVNDFQKGDIAEGYSVSREKKESFPLTVTSAQKNPTAFYLCASSSRTARMNGELFFGEGSRLTVL.